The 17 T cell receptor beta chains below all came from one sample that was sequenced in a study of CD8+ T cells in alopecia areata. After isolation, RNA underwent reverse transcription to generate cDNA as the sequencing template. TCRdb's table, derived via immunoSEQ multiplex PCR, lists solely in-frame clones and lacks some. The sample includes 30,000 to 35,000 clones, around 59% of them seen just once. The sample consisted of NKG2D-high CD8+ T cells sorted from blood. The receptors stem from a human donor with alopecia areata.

The CDR3 DNA is TGTGCCAGCAGCTTTATCGAGTCCGGGGAGCTGTTTTTT. Translation: CASSFIESGELFF. V is TRBV11-1 and J is TRBJ2-2; no firm D call. The CDR3 has 13 residues. Germline V CDR1 and CDR2: SGHAT, FQDESV (reference sequence). The V end lost 3 bases, the J end lost 6 bases, and 8 bases lay between the germline ends.

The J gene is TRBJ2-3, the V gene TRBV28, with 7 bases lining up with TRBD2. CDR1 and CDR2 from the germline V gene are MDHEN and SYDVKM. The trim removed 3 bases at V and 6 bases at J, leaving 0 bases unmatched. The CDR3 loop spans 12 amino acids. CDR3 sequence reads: CASSLGGDTQYF. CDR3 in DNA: TGTGCCAGCAGTTTGGGGGGGGATACGCAGTATTTT.

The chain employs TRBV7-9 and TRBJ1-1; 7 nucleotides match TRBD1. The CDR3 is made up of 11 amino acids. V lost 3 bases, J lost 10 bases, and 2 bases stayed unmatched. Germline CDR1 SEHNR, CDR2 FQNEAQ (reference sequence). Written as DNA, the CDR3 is TGTGCCAGCAGCTTCAGGGGGAGAGCTTTCTTT. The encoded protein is CASSFRGRAFF.

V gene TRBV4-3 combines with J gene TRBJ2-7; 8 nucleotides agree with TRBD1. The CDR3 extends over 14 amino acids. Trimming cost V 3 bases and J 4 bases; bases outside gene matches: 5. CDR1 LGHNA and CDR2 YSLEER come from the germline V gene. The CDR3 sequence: CASSHRGPGYEQYF. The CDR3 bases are TGCGCCAGCAGCCACAGGGGGCCGGGGTACGAGCAGTACTTC.

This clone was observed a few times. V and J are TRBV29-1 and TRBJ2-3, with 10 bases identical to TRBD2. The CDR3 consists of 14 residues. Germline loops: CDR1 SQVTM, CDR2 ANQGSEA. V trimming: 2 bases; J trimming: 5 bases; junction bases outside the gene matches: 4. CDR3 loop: CSVEPSGRGDTQYF. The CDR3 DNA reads TGCAGCGTTGAACCTAGCGGGAGAGGAGATACGCAGTATTTT.

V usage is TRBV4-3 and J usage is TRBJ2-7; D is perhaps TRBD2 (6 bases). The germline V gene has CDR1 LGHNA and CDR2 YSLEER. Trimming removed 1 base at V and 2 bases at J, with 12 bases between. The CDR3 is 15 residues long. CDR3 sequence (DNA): TGCGCCAGCAGCCAAGGGACTACAGGAACCTACGAGCAGTACTTC. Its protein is CASSQGTTGTYEQYF.

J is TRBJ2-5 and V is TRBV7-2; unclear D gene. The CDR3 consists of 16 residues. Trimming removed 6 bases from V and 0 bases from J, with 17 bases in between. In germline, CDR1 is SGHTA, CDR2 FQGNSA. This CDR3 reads CASRERGVGYQETQYF. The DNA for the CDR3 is TGTGCCAGCAGAGAACGTGGGGTGGGGTACCAAGAGACCCAGTACTTC.

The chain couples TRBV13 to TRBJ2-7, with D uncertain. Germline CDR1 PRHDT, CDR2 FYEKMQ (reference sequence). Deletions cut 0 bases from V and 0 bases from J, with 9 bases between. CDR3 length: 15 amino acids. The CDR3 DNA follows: TGTGCCAGCAGCTTAGGCCCGGTTAGCTCCTACGAGCAGTACTTC. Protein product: CASSLGPVSSYEQYF.

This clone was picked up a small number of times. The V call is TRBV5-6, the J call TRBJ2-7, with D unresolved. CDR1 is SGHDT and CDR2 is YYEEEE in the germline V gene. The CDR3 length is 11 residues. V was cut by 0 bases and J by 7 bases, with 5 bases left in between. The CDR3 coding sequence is TGTGCCAGCAGCTTGGGGGGAGAGCAGTACTTC. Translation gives CASSLGGEQYF.

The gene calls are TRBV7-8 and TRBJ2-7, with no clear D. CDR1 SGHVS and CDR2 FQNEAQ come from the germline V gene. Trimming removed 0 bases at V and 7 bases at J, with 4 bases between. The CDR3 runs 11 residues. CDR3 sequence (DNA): TGTGCCAGCAGCTTAGCCTGGGAGCAGTACTTC. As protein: CASSLAWEQYF.

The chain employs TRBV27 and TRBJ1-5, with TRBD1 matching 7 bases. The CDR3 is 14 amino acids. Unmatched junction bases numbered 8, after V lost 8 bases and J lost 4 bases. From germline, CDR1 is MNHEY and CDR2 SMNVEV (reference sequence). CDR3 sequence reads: CASASGTANQPQHF. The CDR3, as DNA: TGTGCCAGCGCGTCAGGGACAGCGAATCAGCCCCAGCATTTT.

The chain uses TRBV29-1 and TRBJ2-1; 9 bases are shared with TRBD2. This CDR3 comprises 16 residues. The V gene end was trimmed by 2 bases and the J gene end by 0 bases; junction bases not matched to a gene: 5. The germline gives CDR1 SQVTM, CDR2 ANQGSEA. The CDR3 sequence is CSVESPREGSYNEQFF. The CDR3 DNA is TGCAGCGTTGAATCACCGCGGGAGGGCTCCTACAATGAGCAGTTCTTC.

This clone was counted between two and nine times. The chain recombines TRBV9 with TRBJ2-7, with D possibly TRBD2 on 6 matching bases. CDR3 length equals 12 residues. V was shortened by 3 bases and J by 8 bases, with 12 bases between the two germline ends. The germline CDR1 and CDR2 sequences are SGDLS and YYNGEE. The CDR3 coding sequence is TGTGCCAGCAGCGACGGAGGGGCAAAGCAGTACTTC. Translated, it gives CASSDGGAKQYF.

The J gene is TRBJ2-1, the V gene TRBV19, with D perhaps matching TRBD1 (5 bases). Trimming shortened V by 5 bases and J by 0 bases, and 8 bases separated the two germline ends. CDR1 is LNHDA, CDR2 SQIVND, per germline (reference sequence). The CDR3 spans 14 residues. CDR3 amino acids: CASSPRASYNEQFF. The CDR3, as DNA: TGTGCCAGTAGTCCCAGGGCCTCCTACAATGAGCAGTTCTTC. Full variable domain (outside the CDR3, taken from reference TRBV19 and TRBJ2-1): DGGITQSPKYLFRKEGQNVTLSCEQNLNHDAMYWYRQDPGQGLRLIYYSQIVNDFQKGDIAEGYSVSREKKESFPLTVTSAQKNPTAFYLCASSPRASYNEQFFGPGTRLTVL.

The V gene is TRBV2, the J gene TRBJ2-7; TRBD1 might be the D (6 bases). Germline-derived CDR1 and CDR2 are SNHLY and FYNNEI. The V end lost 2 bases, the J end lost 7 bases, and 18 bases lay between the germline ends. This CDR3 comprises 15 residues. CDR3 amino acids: CASSETRQGLGEQYF. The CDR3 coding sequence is TGTGCCAGCAGTGAAACTCGTCAGGGGCTGGGTGAGCAGTACTTC.

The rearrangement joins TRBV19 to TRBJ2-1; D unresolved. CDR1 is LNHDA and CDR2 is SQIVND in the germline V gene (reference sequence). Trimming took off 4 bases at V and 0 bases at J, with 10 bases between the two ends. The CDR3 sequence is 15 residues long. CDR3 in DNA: TGTGCCAGTAGTAGAAGTTTTAGCTCCTACAATGAGCAGTTCTTC. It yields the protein CASSRSFSSYNEQFF.

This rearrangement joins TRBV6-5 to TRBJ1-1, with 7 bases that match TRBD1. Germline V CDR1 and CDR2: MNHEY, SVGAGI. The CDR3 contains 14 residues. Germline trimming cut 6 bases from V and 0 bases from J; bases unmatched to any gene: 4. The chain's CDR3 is CASSQQGLNTEAFF. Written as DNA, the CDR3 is TGTGCCAGCAGCCAACAGGGGCTGAACACTGAAGCTTTCTTT.